A single sample gave rise to the 24 T cell receptor beta chains below, sequenced in a study of T cell responses to AZD1222 COVID-19 vaccine. Repertoires were generated with immunoSEQ multiplex PCR, while TCRdb's copy carries only in-frame clones and drops some. The table lists 100,000 to 150,000 clones, around 92% of them singletons. The sequencing used peripheral blood, collected on day 0 of AZD1222 vaccination. Receptors originate from an adult in good health.

The chain couples TRBV6-6 to TRBJ1-5; weak D call: TRBD1 (6 bases). This CDR3 region has 16 residues. Germline V lookup: CDR1 MNHNY, CDR2 SVGAGI (reference sequence). The V and J ends lost 0 bases and 7 bases respectively, with 16 bases between them. In DNA, the CDR3 is TGTGCCAGCAGTTACTCGACGGGGGGCGAGTGGCAGCCCCAGCATTTT. Its protein product is CASSYSTGGEWQPQHF.

The gene calls are TRBV3-1 (or the pseudogene TRBV3-2) and TRBJ2-7; 12 nucleotides align to TRBD2. The CDR3 has 16 residues. Per the germline V gene, CDR1 is LGHDT and CDR2 is YNNKEL (reference sequence). V shed 1 base, J shed 3 bases, and the junction held 4 bases outside the gene matches. The CDR3 sequence: CASSQASGRARYEQYF. CDR3 sequence (DNA): TGTGCCAGCAGCCAAGCTAGCGGGAGGGCCCGCTACGAGCAGTACTTC.

The V and J genes are TRBV20-1 and TRBJ2-7; D is uncertain. Per the germline V gene, CDR1 is DFQATT and CDR2 is SNEGSKA (reference sequence). The V gene lost 3 bases and the J gene lost 2 bases, with 11 bases spanning the gap. This CDR3 comprises 13 residues. The CDR3 sequence is CSASRGTPYEQYF. CDR3 bases: TGCAGTGCTAGTCGCGGCACCCCCTACGAGCAGTACTTC.

The chain has TRBV5-6 and TRBJ1-6, with 7 bases matching TRBD1. Germline V CDR1 and CDR2: SGHDT, YYEEEE. V trimming: 4 bases; J trimming: 0 bases; junction bases outside the gene matches: 7. The CDR3 contains 17 residues. The CDR3 region is CASSLTGQSSYNSPLHF. The CDR3 DNA reads TGTGCCAGCAGCCTGACGGGACAGAGCTCCTATAATTCACCCCTCCACTTT.

A single count supports this clone. This chain joins TRBV7-9 and TRBJ1-1; no reliable D call. Germline assignment: CDR1 SEHNR and CDR2 FQNEAQ (reference sequence). With 2 bases removed from V and 1 base from J, the gap between germline ends came to 8 bases. The CDR3 has 14 residues. The CDR3 loop is CASSLLQQNTEAFF. CDR3 nucleotides: TGTGCCAGCAGCTTACTCCAGCAGAACACTGAAGCTTTCTTT. The full variable domain, with the rest looked up from reference TRBV7-9 and TRBJ1-1, is DTGVSQNPRHKITKRGQNVTFRCDPISEHNRLYWYRQTLGQGPEFLTYFQNEAQLEKSRLLSDRFSAERPKGSFSTLEIQRTEQGDSAMYLCASSLLQQNTEAFFGQGTRLTVV.

This clone has just one count. This chain links TRBV6-4 with TRBJ1-2; 7 bases align to TRBD1. After removal of 5 bases from V and 3 bases from J, the junction contained 9 bases not matched to a gene. Germline V CDR1 and CDR2: MRHNA, SNTAGT. CDR3 length: 15 amino acids. CDR3 sequence: CASSLGVRGDYGYTF. The CDR3 DNA sequence: TGTGCCAGCAGTCTCGGGGTCAGGGGGGACTATGGCTACACCTTC.

Only one count was recorded for this clone. The chain carries TRBV5-1 and TRBJ1-1, with D possibly being TRBD1 (6 bases). CDR3 length: 15 residues. CDR1 and CDR2 (germline): SGHRS, YFSETQ. With 6 bases removed from V and 0 bases from J, the gap between germline ends came to 15 bases. The CDR3 protein is CASTKGQNMNTEAFF. The CDR3 DNA reads TGCGCCAGCACCAAAGGACAGAACATGAACACTGAAGCTTTCTTT.

J is TRBJ2-2 and V is TRBV19, with no clear D. Trimming pared 8 bases from V and 3 bases from J, leaving 10 bases between. Germline CDR1 reads LNHDA; CDR2 reads SQIVND (reference sequence). This CDR3 contains 13 residues. This CDR3 reads CASALVHTGELFF. The CDR3 DNA sequence: TGTGCCAGTGCCCTGGTCCACACCGGGGAGCTGTTTTTT.

The rearrangement joins TRBV3-1 (or the pseudogene TRBV3-2) to TRBJ2-1; TRBD2 might be the D (6 bases). CDR1 and CDR2 from the germline V gene are LGHDT and YNNKEL (reference sequence). The V end lost 4 bases, the J end lost 3 bases, and 13 bases lay between the germline ends. The CDR3 contains 15 residues. The CDR3 sequence: CASSPPGGVYNEQFF. The CDR3 bases are TGTGCCAGCAGCCCCCCAGGAGGGGTCTACAATGAGCAGTTCTTC.

This clone was recorded once. The chain links TRBV2 to TRBJ2-3; D uncertain. Per the germline V gene, CDR1 is SNHLY and CDR2 is FYNNEI. Trimming stripped 8 bases from V and 1 base from J, with 10 bases between. The CDR3 has 13 residues. As DNA, the CDR3 is TGTGCCAGCCAATTCCTCGGCACAGATACGCAGTATTTT. This gives the protein CASQFLGTDTQYF.

CDR3: CASTKSGQGGGTAVAEQYF. The CDR3 DNA reads as TGTGCCAGCACCAAATCGGGGCAGGGGGGAGGGACTGCCGTGGCGGAGCAGTACTTC. This rearrangement joins TRBV28 to TRBJ2-7, with D possibly being TRBD1 or TRBD2 (7 bases each). The CDR3 is 19 residues long. Trimming took off 7 bases at V and 7 bases at J, with 35 bases between the two ends. The germline V gene encodes CDR1 MDHEN and CDR2 SYDVKM. The variable domain in full, with the rest retrieved from reference TRBV28 and TRBJ2-7, is DVKVTQSSRYLVKRTGEKVFLECVQDMDHENMFWYRQDPGLGLRLIYFSYDVKMKEKGDIPEGYSVSREKKERFSLILESASTNQTSMYLCASTKSGQGGGTAVAEQYFGPGTRLTVT.

The chain joins TRBV30 to TRBJ2-2, with 9 bases that match TRBD2. Germline V gene sequence: CDR1 GTSNPN, CDR2 SVGIG (reference sequence). The CDR3 is made up of 13 amino acids. Unmatched junction bases numbered 1, after V lost 7 bases and J lost 1 base. The CDR3 DNA is TGTGCCTCGACTAGCGGGAACACCGGGGAGCTGTTTTTT. Translating it yields CASTSGNTGELFF.

This rearrangement joins TRBV19 to TRBJ1-3, with 7 bases aligning to TRBD1. Trimming removed 7 bases from V and 4 bases from J; junction bases left unmatched: 13. Germline V gene data show CDR1 as LNHDA and CDR2 as SQIVND (reference sequence). CDR3 length: 16 residues. Here the CDR3 reads CASTRWDSHEGNTIYF. The CDR3 DNA reads TGTGCCAGTACCAGATGGGACAGCCACGAAGGAAACACCATATATTTT.

This chain uses TRBV7-2 with TRBJ2-7, with D unclear. The CDR3 has 14 residues. CDR1 and CDR2 (germline): SGHTA, FQGNSA. Trimming cost V 1 base and J 3 bases, with 10 bases left between them. In DNA, the CDR3 is TGTGCCAGCAGCTTAGGAGTAGCTATCTACGAGCAGTACTTC. This gives the protein CASSLGVAIYEQYF. Looking up the rest from reference TRBV7-2 and TRBJ2-7 gives the full variable domain: GAGVSQSPSNKVTEKGKDVELRCDPISGHTALYWYRQSLGQGLEFLIYFQGNSAPDKSGLPSDRFSAERTGGSVSTLTIQRTQQEDSAVYLCASSLGVAIYEQYFGPGTRLTVT.

The rearrangement joins TRBV5-1 to TRBJ1-6, with 9 bases matching TRBD1. Per germline, CDR1 SGHRS and CDR2 YFSETQ. The V segment lost 0 bases and the J segment 10 bases; nucleotides outside the gene matches: 5. The CDR3 extends over 15 amino acids. CDR3 loop: CASSLGDRVGSPLHF. CDR3 nucleotide sequence: TGCGCCAGCAGCTTGGGGGACAGGGTAGGATCACCCCTCCACTTT.

This sequence joins TRBV6-2 or TRBV6-3 and TRBJ1-2; the D is unclear. Trimming left V 6 bases short and J 6 bases short, with 14 bases between. This CDR3 has 13 residues. Germline CDR1 reads MNHEY; CDR2 reads SVGEGT. The CDR3 DNA reads TGTGCCAGCAGCGTCGGCCTTGGGGATGGCTACACCTTC. It is translated as CASSVGLGDGYTF.

The rearrangement uses TRBV28 and TRBJ1-6; 8 bases are shared with TRBD1. V was clipped by 6 bases and J by 10 bases; unmatched bases: 11. Germline CDR1 and CDR2: MDHEN and SYDVKM. CDR3 length: 15 residues. CDR3 in DNA: TGTGCCAGCAGGGGGGGACAGGCAAATCAATCACCCCTCCACTTT. Protein: CASRGGQANQSPLHF.

The J gene is TRBJ2-1, the V gene TRBV28; 8 bases align to TRBD1. The germline V gene encodes CDR1 MDHEN and CDR2 SYDVKM. V was pared by 4 bases and J by 3 bases, with 8 bases of the junction left unmatched. The CDR3 length is 16 residues. The CDR3 bases are TGTGCCAGCAGTTCGGACAGGGCCCCTGACTACAATGAGCAGTTCTTC. Protein product: CASSSDRAPDYNEQFF.

CDR3: CASSLAGGPYEQYF. The CDR3 nucleotides read TGTGCCAGCAGCTTAGCGGGAGGGCCTTACGAGCAGTACTTC. The chain uses TRBV7-2 and TRBJ2-7; 7 bases map to TRBD2. J gave up 4 bases and V 0 bases, and 3 bases lay outside the gene matches. The CDR3 length is 14 residues. In germline, CDR1 is SGHTA, CDR2 FQGNSA.

The chain joins TRBV28 to TRBJ1-3; D perhaps matches TRBD1 (5 bases). CDR1 is MDHEN and CDR2 is SYDVKM in the germline V gene. Trimming removed 8 bases from V and 4 bases from J, with 15 bases in between. The CDR3 has 14 residues. Here the CDR3 DNA reads TGTGCCAGCTGGGTTGGACACCACGGAAACACCATATATTTT. This translates into CASWVGHHGNTIYF. Filled out from reference TRBV28 and TRBJ1-3, the complete variable domain reads DVKVTQSSRYLVKRTGEKVFLECVQDMDHENMFWYRQDPGLGLRLIYFSYDVKMKEKGDIPEGYSVSREKKERFSLILESASTNQTSMYLCASWVGHHGNTIYFGEGSWLTVV.

This clone has only one observation. The chain is built from TRBV29-1 and TRBJ2-3; no clear D gene. This CDR3 spans 13 amino acids. Germline V gene data show CDR1 as SQVTM and CDR2 as ANQGSEA. The V end lost 5 bases, the J end lost 2 bases, and 11 bases lay between the germline ends. The chain's CDR3 is CSVRGRSTDTQYF. The CDR3 region has the DNA TGCAGCGTTCGTGGTAGATCCACAGATACGCAGTATTTT.

The V call is TRBV5-4, the J call TRBJ1-2, with a weak D call TRBD1 (5 bases). This CDR3 comprises 14 residues. The V end was cut by 5 bases, the J end by 4 bases, with 15 bases between. Germline V gives CDR1 SGHNT, CDR2 YYREEE (reference sequence). In DNA form, the CDR3 reads TGTGCCAGCAGGGTCGTGGGGGGTACCTATGGCTACACCTTC. Translated: CASRVVGGTYGYTF.

For the CDR3, the DNA is TGTGCTAGTGCCTTGGGGGGGGGCGAGACCCAGTACTTC. This translates into CASALGGGETQYF. This sequence joins TRBV12-5 and TRBJ2-5, with D maybe TRBD2 (7 bases). The CDR3 covers 13 residues. Trimming pared 7 bases from V and 5 bases from J, leaving 14 bases between. Germline assignment: CDR1 LGHNT and CDR2 FRNRAP.

This chain joins TRBV25-1 and TRBJ1-6, with D possibly TRBD1 on 5 matching bases. CDR1 MGHDK and CDR2 SYGVNS come from the germline V gene. V lost 5 bases and J lost 0, with 8 bases in between. The CDR3 contains 15 residues. CDR3 protein: CASSPGGSYNSPLHF. The CDR3 bases are TGTGCCAGCAGTCCCGGGGGCTCCTATAATTCACCCCTCCACTTT.